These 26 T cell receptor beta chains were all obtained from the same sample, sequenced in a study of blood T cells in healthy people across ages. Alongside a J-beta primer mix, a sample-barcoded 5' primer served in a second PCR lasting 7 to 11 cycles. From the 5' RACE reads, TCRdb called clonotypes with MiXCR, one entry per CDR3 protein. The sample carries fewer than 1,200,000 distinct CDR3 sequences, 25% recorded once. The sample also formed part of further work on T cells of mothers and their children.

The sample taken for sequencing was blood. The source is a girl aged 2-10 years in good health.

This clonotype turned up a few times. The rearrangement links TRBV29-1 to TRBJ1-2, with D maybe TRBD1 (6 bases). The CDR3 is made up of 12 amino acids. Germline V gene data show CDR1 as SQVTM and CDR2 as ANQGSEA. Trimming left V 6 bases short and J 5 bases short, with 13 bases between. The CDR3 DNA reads TGCAGCGTACTGACAGGAGCATATGGCTACACCTTC. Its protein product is CSVLTGAYGYTF.

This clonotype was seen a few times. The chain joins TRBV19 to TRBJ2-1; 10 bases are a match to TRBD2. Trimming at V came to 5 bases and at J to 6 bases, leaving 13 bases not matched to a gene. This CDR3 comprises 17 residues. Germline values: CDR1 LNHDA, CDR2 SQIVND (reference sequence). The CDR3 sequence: CASSYLYTSGVLNEQFF. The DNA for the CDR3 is TGTGCCAGTAGTTATCTCTATACTAGCGGGGTACTCAATGAGCAGTTCTTC.

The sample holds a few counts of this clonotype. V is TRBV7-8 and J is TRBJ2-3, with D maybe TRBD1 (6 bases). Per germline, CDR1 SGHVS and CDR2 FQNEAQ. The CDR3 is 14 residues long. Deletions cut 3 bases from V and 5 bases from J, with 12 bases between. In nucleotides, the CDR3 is TGTGCCAGCAGCTTGGAACCACAGGGAGATACGCAGTATTTT. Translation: CASSLEPQGDTQYF.

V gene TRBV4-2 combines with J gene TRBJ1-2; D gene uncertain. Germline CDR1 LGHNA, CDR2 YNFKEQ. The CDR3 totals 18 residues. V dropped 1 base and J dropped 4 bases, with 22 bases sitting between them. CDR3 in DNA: TGTGCCAGCAGCCAAGTGGACTTATCATCTATCAACTCCTATGGCTACACCTTC. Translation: CASSQVDLSSINSYGYTF.

The CDR3 region has the DNA TGTGCCAGCAGATTACCAGCGGGAGGCAATGAGCAGTTCTTC. As protein: CASRLPAGGNEQFF. This chain links TRBV6-5 with TRBJ2-5; 9 bases line up with TRBD2. With the DNA end fitting TRBJ2-1 better, the J assignment may be wrong. Germline assignment: CDR1 MNHEY and CDR2 SVGAGI. The CDR3 is 14 residues long.

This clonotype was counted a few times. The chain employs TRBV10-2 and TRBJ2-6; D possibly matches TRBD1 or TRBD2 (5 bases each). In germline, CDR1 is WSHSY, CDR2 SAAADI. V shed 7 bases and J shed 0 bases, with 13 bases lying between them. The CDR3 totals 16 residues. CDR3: CASTWVGASGANVLTF. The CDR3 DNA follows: TGCGCCAGCACCTGGGTCGGGGCCTCTGGGGCCAACGTCCTGACTTTC.

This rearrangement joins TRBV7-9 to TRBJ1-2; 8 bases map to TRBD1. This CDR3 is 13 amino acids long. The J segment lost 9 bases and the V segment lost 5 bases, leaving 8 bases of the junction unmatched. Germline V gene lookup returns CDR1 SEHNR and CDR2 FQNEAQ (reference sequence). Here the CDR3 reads CASSGGQGRSYTF. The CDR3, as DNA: TGTGCCAGCAGCGGCGGACAGGGAAGGAGCTACACCTTC.

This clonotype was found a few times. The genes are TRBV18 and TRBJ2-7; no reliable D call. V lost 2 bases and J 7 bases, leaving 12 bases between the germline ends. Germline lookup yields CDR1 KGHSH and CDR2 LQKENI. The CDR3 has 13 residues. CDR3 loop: CASSPTEIREQYF. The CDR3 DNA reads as TGTGCCAGCTCACCAACCGAAATCCGTGAGCAGTACTTC.

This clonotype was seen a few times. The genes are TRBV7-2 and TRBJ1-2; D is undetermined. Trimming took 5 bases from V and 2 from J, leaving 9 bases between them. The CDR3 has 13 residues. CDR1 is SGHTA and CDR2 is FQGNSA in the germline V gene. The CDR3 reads CASSAIINYGYTF. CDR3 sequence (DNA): TGTGCCAGCAGCGCTATAATAAACTATGGCTACACCTTC.

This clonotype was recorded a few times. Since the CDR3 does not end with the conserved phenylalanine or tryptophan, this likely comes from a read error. This CDR3 reads CASSVQDRADTQYV. CDR3 DNA sequence: TGTGCCAGCAGCGTACAGGACAGAGCAGATACGCAGTATGTT. The genes are TRBV9 and TRBJ2-3, with D perhaps TRBD1 (6 bases). Per germline, CDR1 SGDLS and CDR2 YYNGEE. The CDR3 length is 14 residues. Between the trimmed V and J ends, which lost 1 base and 4 bases, there was a span of 10 bases.

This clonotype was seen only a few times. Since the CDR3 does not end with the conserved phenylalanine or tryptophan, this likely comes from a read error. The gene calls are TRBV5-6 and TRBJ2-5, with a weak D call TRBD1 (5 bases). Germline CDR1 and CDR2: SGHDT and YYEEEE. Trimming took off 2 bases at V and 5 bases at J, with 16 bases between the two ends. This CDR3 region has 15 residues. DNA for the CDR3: TGTGCCAGCAGCTTTAGACAGAAGCAGTGGGAGACCCAGTACCTC. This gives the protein CASSFRQKQWETQYL.

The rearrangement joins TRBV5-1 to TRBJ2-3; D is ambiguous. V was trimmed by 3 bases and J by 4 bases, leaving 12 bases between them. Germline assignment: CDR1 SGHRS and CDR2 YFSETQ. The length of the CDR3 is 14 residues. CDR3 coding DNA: TGCGCCAGCAGCTCCGGGCAGCGAGCAGATACGCAGTATTTT. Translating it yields CASSSGQRADTQYF. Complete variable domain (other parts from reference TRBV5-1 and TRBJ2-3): KAGVTQTPRYLIKTRGQQVTLSCSPISGHRSVSWYQQTPGQGLQFLFEYFSETQRNKGNFPGRFSGRQFSNSRSEMNVSTLELGDSALYLCASSSGQRADTQYFGPGTRLTVL.

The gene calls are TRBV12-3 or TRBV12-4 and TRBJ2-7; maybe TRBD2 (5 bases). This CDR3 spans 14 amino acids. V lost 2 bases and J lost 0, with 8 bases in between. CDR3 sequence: CASSLTGYSYEQYF. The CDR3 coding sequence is TGTGCCAGCAGTTTAACGGGGTACTCCTACGAGCAGTACTTC.

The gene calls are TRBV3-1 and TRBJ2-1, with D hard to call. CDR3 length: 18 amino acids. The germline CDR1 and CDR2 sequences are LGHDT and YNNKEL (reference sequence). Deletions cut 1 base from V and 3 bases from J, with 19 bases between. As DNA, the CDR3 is TGTGCCAGCAGCCAAGGAGAATCAATAACCCGAAACTACAATGAGCAGTTCTTC. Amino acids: CASSQGESITRNYNEQFF.

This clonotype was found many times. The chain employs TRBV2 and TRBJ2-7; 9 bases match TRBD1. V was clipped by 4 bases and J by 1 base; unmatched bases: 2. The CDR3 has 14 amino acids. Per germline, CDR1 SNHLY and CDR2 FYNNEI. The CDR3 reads CASSGGQGSYEQYF. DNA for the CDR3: TGTGCCAGCAGTGGCGGACAGGGGTCCTACGAGCAGTACTTC. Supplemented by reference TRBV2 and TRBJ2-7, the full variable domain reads EPEVTQTPSHQVTQMGQEVILRCVPISNHLYFYWYRQILGQKVEFLVSFYNNEISEKSEIFDDQFSVERPDGSNFTLKIRSTKLEDSAMYFCASSGGQGSYEQYFGPGTRLTVT.

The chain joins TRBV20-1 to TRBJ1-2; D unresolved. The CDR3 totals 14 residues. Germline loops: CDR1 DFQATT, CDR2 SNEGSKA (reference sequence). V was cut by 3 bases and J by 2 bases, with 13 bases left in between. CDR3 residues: CSARALVPNYGYTF. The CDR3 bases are TGCAGTGCTAGGGCCCTGGTACCCAACTATGGCTACACCTTC.

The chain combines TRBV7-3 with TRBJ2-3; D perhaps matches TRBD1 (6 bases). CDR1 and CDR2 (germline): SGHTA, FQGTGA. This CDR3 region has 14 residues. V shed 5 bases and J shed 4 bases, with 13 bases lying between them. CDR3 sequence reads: CASSRIQGSDTQYF. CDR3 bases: TGTGCCAGCAGCCGAATACAGGGCTCAGATACGCAGTATTTT.

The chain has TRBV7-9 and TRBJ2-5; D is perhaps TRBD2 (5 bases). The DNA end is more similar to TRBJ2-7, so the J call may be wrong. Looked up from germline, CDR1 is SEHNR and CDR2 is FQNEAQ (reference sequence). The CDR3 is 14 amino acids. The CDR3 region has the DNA TGTGCCAGCAGCCTCTTCTCAGGAGGTTTCGAGCAGTACTTC. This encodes CASSLFSGGFEQYF.

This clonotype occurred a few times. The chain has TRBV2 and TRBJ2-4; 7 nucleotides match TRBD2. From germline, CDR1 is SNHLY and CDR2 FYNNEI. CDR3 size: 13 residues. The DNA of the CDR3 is TGTGCAAGTACAGCGGGGAATATAAACATTCAGTACTTC. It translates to CASTAGNINIQYF.

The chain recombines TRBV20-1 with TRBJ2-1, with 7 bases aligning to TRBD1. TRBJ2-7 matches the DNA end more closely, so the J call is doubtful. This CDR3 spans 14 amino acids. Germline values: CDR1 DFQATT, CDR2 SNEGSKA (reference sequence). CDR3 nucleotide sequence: TGCAGTGCCGGCCGGGACAGATTAACCTACGAGCAGTACTTC. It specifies CSAGRDRLTYEQYF.

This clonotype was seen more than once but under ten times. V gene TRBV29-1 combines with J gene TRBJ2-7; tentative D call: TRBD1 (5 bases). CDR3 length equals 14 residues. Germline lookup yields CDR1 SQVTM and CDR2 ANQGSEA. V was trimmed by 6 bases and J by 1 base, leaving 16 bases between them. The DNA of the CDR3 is TGCAGCGTGACAGAATACTTAAAATCCTACGAGCAGTACTTC. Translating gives CSVTEYLKSYEQYF.

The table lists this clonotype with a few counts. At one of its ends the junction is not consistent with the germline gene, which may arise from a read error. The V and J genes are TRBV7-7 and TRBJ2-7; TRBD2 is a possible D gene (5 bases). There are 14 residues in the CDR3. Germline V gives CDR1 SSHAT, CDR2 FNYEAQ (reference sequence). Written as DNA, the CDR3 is TGTGCTAGCAGCCCGACCCTTACTAGCTACGAGCAGTACTTC. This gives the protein CASSPTLTSYEQYF.

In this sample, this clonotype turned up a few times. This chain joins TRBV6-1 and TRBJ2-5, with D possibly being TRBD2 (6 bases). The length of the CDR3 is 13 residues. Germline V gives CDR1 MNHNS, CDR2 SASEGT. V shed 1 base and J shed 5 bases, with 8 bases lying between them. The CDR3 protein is CASSEGGEETQYF. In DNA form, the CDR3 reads TGTGCCAGCAGTGAAGGGGGGGAGGAGACCCAGTACTTC.

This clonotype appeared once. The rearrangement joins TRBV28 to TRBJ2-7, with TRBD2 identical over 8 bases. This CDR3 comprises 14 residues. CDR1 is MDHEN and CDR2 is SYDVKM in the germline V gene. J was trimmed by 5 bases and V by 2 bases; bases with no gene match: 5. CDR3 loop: CASSLQAGEDEQYV. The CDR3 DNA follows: TGTGCCAGCAGTTTACAAGCGGGGGAGGACGAGCAGTACGTC.

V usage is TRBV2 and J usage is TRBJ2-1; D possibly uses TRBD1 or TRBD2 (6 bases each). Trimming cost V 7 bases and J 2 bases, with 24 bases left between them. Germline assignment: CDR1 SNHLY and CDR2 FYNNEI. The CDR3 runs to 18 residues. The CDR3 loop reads CASNGFSGAGPTYNEQFF. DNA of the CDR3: TGTGCCAGCAATGGGTTCTCGGGGGCGGGCCCGACCTACAATGAGCAGTTCTTC.

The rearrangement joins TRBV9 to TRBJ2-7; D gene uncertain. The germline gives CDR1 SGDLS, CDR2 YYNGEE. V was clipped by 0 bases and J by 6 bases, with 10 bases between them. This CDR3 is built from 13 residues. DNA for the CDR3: TGTGCCAGCAGCGTAGCTGACGTCGGCGAGCAGTACTTC. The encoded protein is CASSVADVGEQYF.